A selection of T cell receptor beta chains follows, all from one sample in a study of blood T cell repertoires in COVID-19. The repertoire was sequenced with immunoSEQ multiplex PCR; TCRdb's copy has only in-frame clones and lacks some. The sample has a few hundred thousand clones; roughly 88% are singletons. The sequenced sample was peripheral blood. Every receptor here comes from a young woman with active or convalescent COVID-19. Both conserved end residues are part of each CDR3. D genes are given only for firm matches. Only part of the rows carry a size: once, few, many, or a class if the clone is expanded.

TRBD1,TRBV19,TRBJ1-6,NA,15,TGTGCCAGTAGGGGACAGGGAATATCGAATTCACCCCTCCACTTT,CASRGQGISNSPLHF
TRBD1,TRBV28,TRBJ2-7,NA,16,TGTGCCAGCAGTCCCTATCGGGACAGGCGATCCTACGAGCAGTACTTC,CASSPYRDRRSYEQYF
TRBD2,TRBV3-1/TRBV3-2,TRBJ2-1,NA,16,TGTGCCAGCAGCCAAGATATAGGCGGGGGGGCCGATGAGCAGTTCTTC,CASSQDIGGGADEQFF
NA,TRBV21-1,TRBJ1-2,NA,15,TGTGCCAGCATCACGGGGACAGAGGTGAACTATGGCTACACCTTC,CASITGTEVNYGYTF
TRBD1,TRBV28,TRBJ2-5,NA,14,TGTGCCAGCAGGGTCGGGACAGGGGGAAAGACCCAGTACTTC,CASRVGTGGKTQYF
NA,TRBV24-1,TRBJ2-7,few,15,TGTGCCACCAGTGATCCAGGGATGGGCTCCTACGAGCAGTACTTC,CATSDPGMGSYEQYF
TRBD2,TRBV5-6,TRBJ2-7,NA,16,TGTGCCAGCAGCTTGCCCGGACTAGCGGGGCTCGACAAGCAGTACTTC,CASSLPGLAGLDKQYF
NA,TRBV15,TRBJ2-5,NA,14,TGTGCCACCAGCAGAGGCGCCTCGGACAAGGCTCAGTACTTC,CATSRGASDKAQYF
NA,TRBV9,TRBJ2-1,NA,14,TGTGCCAGCAGCGTTGGGGGCTCAGCGAATGAGCAGTTCTTC,CASSVGGSANEQFF
NA,TRBV30,TRBJ2-7,NA,14,TGTGCCTGGAGTGTAAATCAGGGGATCTACGAGCAGTACTTC,CAWSVNQGIYEQYF
TRBD2,TRBV10-2,TRBJ2-1,NA,16,TGCGCCAGCAGTGTTTCCCGGGGGGGAGCTTACAATGAGCAGTTCTTC,CASSVSRGGAYNEQFF
NA,TRBV7-9,TRBJ1-1,NA,15,TGTGCCAGCAGCTTCCCAGACATCCCGAACACTGAAGCTTTCTTT,CASSFPDIPNTEAFF
TRBD1,TRBV7-3,TRBJ2-1,NA,16,TGTGCCAGCAGCTTAACTGGACAGGTTAATCCCAATGAGCAGTTCTTC,CASSLTGQVNPNEQFF
NA,TRBV5-8,TRBJ1-5,NA,18,TGTGCCAGCCAACCGTCCCTGGCAGGCGATTATAGCAATCAGCCCCAGCATTTT,CASQPSLAGDYSNQPQHF
NA,TRBV7-9,TRBJ2-3,NA,14,TGTGCCAGCAGCGGAACAGGGTCCACAGATACGCAGTATTTT,CASSGTGSTDTQYF
NA,TRBV30,TRBJ1-2,once,13,TGTGCCTGGAGCCGTACAGGGAACTATGGCTACACCTTC,CAWSRTGNYGYTF
TRBD1,TRBV6-5,TRBJ1-1,once,12,TGTGCCGTACAGACTACAGGGGTAGGAGCTTTCTTT,CAVQTTGVGAFF
NA,TRBV7-6,TRBJ2-3,NA,17,TGTGCCAGCAGCTTAGGGGACACCTCTAAGGCCACAGATACGCAGTATTTT,CASSLGDTSKATDTQYF
NA,TRBV4-3,TRBJ1-5,NA,18,TGCGCCAGCAGCCAGCCCGGAGGGTGTCAGTCGGGCAATCAGCCCCAGCATTTT,CASSQPGGCQSGNQPQHF
NA,TRBV30,TRBJ1-1,NA,11,TGTGCCTGGAGACTGTCAGGGGAAGCTTTCTTT,CAWRLSGEAFF
NA,TRBV21-1,TRBJ2-5,NA,12,TGTGCCAGCAGCAAAGGAGGCGAGACCCAGTACTTC,CASSKGGETQYF